This is a list of T cell receptor beta chains from one sample in a study of blood T cell repertoires in COVID-19. Profiling relied on immunoSEQ multiplex PCR, and the TCRdb table lists in-frame clones only, not all of them. The sample yields 200,000 to 250,000 clones, roughly 90% seen once. Source material: PBMCs or T cells enriched from blood (not recorded which). The receptors here all came from a woman in her 30s who had recovered from COVID-19. CDR3s include the opening cysteine and the closing phenylalanine or tryptophan. A D gene is named only where the DNA matches it firmly. Not every row has a clone size; where given, it reads once, few, many or a size class.

J gene	V gene	clone size	D gene	CDR3 protein	CDR3 DNA
TRBJ2-1	TRBV7-2	few	-	CASSPGTGHNEQFF	TGTGCCAGCAGCCCCGGGACTGGACACAATGAGCAGTTCTTC
TRBJ2-3	TRBV7-2	-	-	CASSTVSSTDTQYF	TGTGCCAGCAGCACTGTCTCCTCCACAGATACGCAGTATTTT
TRBJ2-2	TRBV28	once	TRBD1	CASSPRTGYTGELFF	TGTGCCAGCAGTCCTCGGACAGGCTACACCGGGGAGCTGTTTTTT
TRBJ1-1	TRBV5-5	-	-	CASTIGWTGSTEAFF	TGTGCCAGCACCATTGGCTGGACGGGGAGCACTGAAGCTTTCTTT
TRBJ2-1	TRBV19	few	TRBD2	CASMRTGGGSYNEQFF	TGTGCCAGTATGCGGACTGGGGGGGGCTCCTACAATGAGCAGTTCTTC
TRBJ2-7	TRBV19	-	TRBD2	CASSRTSGRGSYEQYF	TGTGCCAGTAGTCGGACTAGCGGGAGGGGATCCTACGAGCAGTACTTC
TRBJ1-6	TRBV5-5	-	TRBD1	CASSPRTGSPLHF	TGTGCCAGCAGTCCAAGGACAGGTTCACCCCTCCACTTT
TRBJ1-1	TRBV7-3	-	-	CASSENRVNTEAFF	TGTGCCAGCAGCGAGAATCGGGTTAACACTGAAGCTTTCTTT
TRBJ2-7	TRBV5-1	-	-	CASSSHYPGLAYEQYF	TGCGCCAGCAGCTCTCACTATCCGGGGTTAGCCTACGAGCAGTACTTC
TRBJ1-2	TRBV7-2	-	TRBD1	CASTAGQGVNYGYTF	TGTGCCAGCACTGCGGGGCAGGGGGTGAACTATGGCTACACCTTC
TRBJ2-2	TRBV24-1	-	-	CATGSTGELFF	TGTGCCACCGGGAGTACCGGGGAGCTGTTTTTT
TRBJ2-7	TRBV7-2	-	TRBD2	CASSLIGTSTYEQYF	TGTGCCAGCAGCTTAATCGGGACTAGCACCTACGAGCAGTACTTC
TRBJ2-4	TRBV23-1	-	-	CASSQSGRATGNLAKNIQYF	TGCGCCAGCAGTCAATCGGGGCGGGCAACAGGGAACCTAGCCAAAAACATTCAGTACTTC
TRBJ2-1	TRBV28	-	TRBD1	CASSLTGGRSYNEQFF	TGTGCCAGCAGTTTAACAGGGGGCCGATCCTACAATGAGCAGTTCTTC
TRBJ1-1	TRBV10-3	-	-	CAISALETNTEAFF	TGTGCCATCAGTGCTCTAGAGACGAACACTGAAGCTTTCTTT
TRBJ1-2	TRBV29-1	-	TRBD1	CSVPGTGDLFGYTF	TGCAGCGTACCCGGGACAGGGGACCTATTCGGCTACACCTTC
TRBJ1-1	TRBV18	-	TRBD1	CASSPTGTGVTEAFF	TGTGCCAGCTCACCCACCGGGACAGGGGTGACTGAAGCTTTCTTT
TRBJ1-1	TRBV7-2	-	-	CASSLAWAGMNTEAFF	TGTGCCAGCAGCTTAGCGTGGGCAGGGATGAACACTGAAGCTTTCTTT
TRBJ2-3	TRBV5-6	-	TRBD2	CASSLGLATDTQYF	TGTGCCAGCAGCTTGGGACTAGCAACAGATACGCAGTATTTT
TRBJ2-1	TRBV19	-	TRBD2	CASSTSGTSGRATKESSYNEQFF	TGTGCCAGTAGTACCTCCGGGACTAGCGGGAGAGCAACCAAAGAGAGCTCCTACAATGAGCAGTTCTTC
TRBJ2-1	TRBV7-2	-	-	CASSETTSLWEQFF	TGTGCCAGCAGCGAGACGACTAGTTTATGGGAGCAGTTCTTC
TRBJ2-2	TRBV5-1	few	TRBD1	CASSWTTGTSNTGELFF	TGCGCCAGCAGCTGGACGACAGGGACGTCGAACACCGGGGAGCTGTTTTTT
TRBJ2-1	TRBV11-2	-	-	CASSSNLANEQFF	TGTGCCAGCAGCTCCAATCTAGCTAATGAGCAGTTCTTC
TRBJ1-5	TRBV30	-	TRBD1	CAWSRQGLQPQHF	TGTGCCTGGAGTCGACAGGGGCTTCAGCCCCAGCATTTT
TRBJ2-7	TRBV28	-	-	CASSGEIAFRFLYF	TGTGCCAGCAGTGGGGAAATAGCGTTCAGGTTTCTGTACTTC
TRBJ2-3	TRBV30	-	TRBD1	CAWSLGPGGFDTQYF	TGTGCCTGGAGTCTGGGGCCAGGGGGCTTCGATACGCAGTATTTT
TRBJ1-3	TRBV7-2	-	-	CASSPLRRLSGNTIYF	TGTGCCAGCAGCCCCCTGAGGCGACTCTCTGGAAACACCATATATTTT
TRBJ2-1	TRBV9	few	-	CASSPGLARSNEQFF	TGTGCCAGCAGCCCGGGACTGGCAAGATCCAATGAGCAGTTCTTC
TRBJ1-4	TRBV5-8	-	-	CASSAQGLTNEKLFF	TGTGCCAGCAGCGCCCAGGGACTGACTAATGAAAAACTGTTTTTT
TRBJ2-7	TRBV7-8	-	TRBD1	CASSLPGGSYEQYF	TGTGCCAGCAGCTTACCAGGGGGCTCCTACGAGCAGTACTTC
TRBJ1-3	TRBV28	-	TRBD1	CASSLQGAGGNTIYF	TGTGCCAGCAGTTTACAGGGGGCGGGTGGAAACACCATATATTTT
TRBJ2-1	TRBV6-1	-	TRBD1	CASSGAGTVEIPGSYNEQFF	TGTGCCAGCAGTGGGGCCGGGACAGTCGAAATACCAGGTTCCTACAATGAGCAGTTCTTC
TRBJ2-7	TRBV18	-	TRBD2	CASSPTSGRGTYEQYF	TGTGCCAGCTCACCAACCTCCGGGAGGGGGACCTACGAGCAGTACTTC
TRBJ1-1	TRBV28	-	TRBD1	CASSPGQGGTEAFF	TGTGCCAGCAGCCCTGGACAGGGTGGAACTGAAGCTTTCTTT
TRBJ1-5	TRBV5-1	-	-	CASSQDGRDQPQHF	TGCGCCAGCAGCCAAGACGGGAGGGATCAGCCCCAGCATTTT
TRBJ2-5	TRBV13	-	TRBD1	CASSFDRGPQETQYF	TGTGCCAGCAGTTTTGACAGGGGGCCACAAGAGACCCAGTACTTC
TRBJ1-3	TRBV3-1/TRBV3-2	-	-	CASSPRFAQTRNTIYF	TGTGCCAGCAGCCCACGTTTTGCCCAGACTCGAAACACCATATATTTT
TRBJ1-4	TRBV6-1	-	-	CASSEVINEKLFF	TGTGCCAGCAGTGAAGTCATTAATGAAAAACTGTTTTTT
TRBJ2-7	TRBV6-5	-	TRBD1	CASSFSTGTYEQYF	TGTGCCAGCAGTTTTTCGACAGGGACGTACGAGCAGTACTTC
TRBJ2-1	TRBV29-1	-	TRBD2	CSVLTSGLNNEQFF	TGCAGCGTCTTGACTAGCGGGCTAAACAATGAGCAGTTCTTC
TRBJ1-4	TRBV20-1	-	-	CSASRGKLFF	TGCAGTGCTAGTCGAGGAAAACTGTTTTTT
TRBJ2-1	TRBV5-4	-	TRBD1	CASSSQGASYNEQFF	TGTGCCAGCAGCTCCCAGGGGGCTTCCTACAATGAGCAGTTCTTC
TRBJ2-7	TRBV18	-	TRBD1	CASSISRDRLYEQYF	TGTGCCAGCTCTATCTCCCGGGACAGACTCTACGAGCAGTACTTC